This TCR beta chain was retrieved from a study of OX40 agonist ivuxolimab in advanced cancers. Study at large: Patients receiving dose escalation had hepatocellular carcinoma, melanoma, renal cell or head and neck cancer.

Sequenced by immunoSEQ multiplex PCR; TCRdb stores in-frame clones only, minus some. This sample has some 150,000 clones, with around 93% found just once. A remark on this clone: Its antigen is as yet unknown.

Study-level points and caveats: There was clonal expansion of CD4+ and CD8+ blood T cells by week 6 at 0.1 to 3.0 mg/kg. Expansion of clones was among the lowest in partial responders at 0.1-3.0 mg/kg. The authors did not determine the antigen specificity of the expanded peripheral T cells.

Trimming pared 0 bases from V and 9 bases from J, leaving 6 bases between. Per the germline V gene, CDR1 is MNHEY and CDR2 is SVGAGI. The CDR3 spans 11 residues. Source: CD4+ or CD8+ T cells sorted from blood, taken in a trial of the OX40 agonist ivuxolimab. The clonotype comes from an adult with an advanced solid tumor such as melanoma, head and neck, liver or kidney cancer. V and J are TRBV6-5 and TRBJ2-7; no definite D call. The CDR3 region is CASSYSAAQYF. CDR3 nucleotides: TGTGCCAGCAGTTACTCGGCGGCGCAGTACTTC.